The clone carrying this T cell receptor (beta chain) has just a few counts. The sample comes from a study of T-cell reconstitution after alpha-beta-depleted transplantation in children. The CDR3 sequence is 16 residues long. V was pared by 8 bases and J by 0 bases, with 8 bases of the junction left unmatched. Preparation of the TCRbeta library was carried out with unique molecular identifiers. Each CDR3 protein is one row after TCRdb ran MiXCR on the PCR reads. This table holds around 960,000 distinct CDR3 sequences, about 29% found once. This receptor was identified in a boy under two years old who had a stem cell transplant for SCID, so the T cells may come from the graft donor. The chain combines TRBV12-3 or TRBV12-4 with TRBJ2-1, with 9 bases that match TRBD1. The sample was PBMCs, mostly from graft donor cells, taken 360 days after TCRalphabeta/CD19-depleted stem cell transplant. CDR3 sequence: CASGGTGKSSYNEQFF. CDR3 coding DNA: TGTGCCAGCGGCGGGACAGGGAAAAGCTCCTACAATGAGCAGTTCTTC.